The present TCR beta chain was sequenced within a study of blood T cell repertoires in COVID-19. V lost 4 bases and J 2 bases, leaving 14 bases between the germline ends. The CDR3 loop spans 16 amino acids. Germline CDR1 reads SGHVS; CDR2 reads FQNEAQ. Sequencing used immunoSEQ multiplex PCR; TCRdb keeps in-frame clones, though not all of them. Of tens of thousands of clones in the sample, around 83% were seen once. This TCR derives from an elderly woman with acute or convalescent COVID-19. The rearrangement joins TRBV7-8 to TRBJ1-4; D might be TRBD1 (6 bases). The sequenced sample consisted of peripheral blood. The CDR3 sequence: CASSSLNRATNEKLFF. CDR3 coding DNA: TGTGCCAGCAGCTCCCTTAACAGGGCCACTAATGAAAAACTGTTTTTT.